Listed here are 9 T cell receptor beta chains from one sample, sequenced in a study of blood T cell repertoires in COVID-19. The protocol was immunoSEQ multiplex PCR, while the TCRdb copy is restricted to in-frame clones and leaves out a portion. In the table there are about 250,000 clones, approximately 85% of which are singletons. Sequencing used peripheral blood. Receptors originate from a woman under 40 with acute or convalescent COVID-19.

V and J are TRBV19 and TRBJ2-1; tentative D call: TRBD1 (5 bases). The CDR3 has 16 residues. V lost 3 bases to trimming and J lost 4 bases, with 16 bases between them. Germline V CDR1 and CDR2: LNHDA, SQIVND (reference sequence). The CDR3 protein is CASSIQGGMRYNEQFF. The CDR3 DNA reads TGTGCCAGTAGTATTCAGGGTGGTATGAGGTACAATGAGCAGTTCTTC.

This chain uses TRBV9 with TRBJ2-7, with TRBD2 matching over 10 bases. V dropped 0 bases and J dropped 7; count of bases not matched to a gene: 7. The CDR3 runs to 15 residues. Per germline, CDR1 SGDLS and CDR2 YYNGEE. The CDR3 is CASSVDQREGGEQYF. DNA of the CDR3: TGTGCCAGCAGCGTAGACCAGCGGGAGGGCGGGGAGCAGTACTTC.

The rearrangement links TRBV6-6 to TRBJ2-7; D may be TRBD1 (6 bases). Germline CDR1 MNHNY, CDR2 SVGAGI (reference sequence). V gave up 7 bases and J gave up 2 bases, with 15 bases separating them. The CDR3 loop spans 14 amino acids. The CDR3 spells CASTIRTEAYEQYF. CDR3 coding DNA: TGTGCCAGCACTATAAGGACAGAAGCCTACGAGCAGTACTTC.

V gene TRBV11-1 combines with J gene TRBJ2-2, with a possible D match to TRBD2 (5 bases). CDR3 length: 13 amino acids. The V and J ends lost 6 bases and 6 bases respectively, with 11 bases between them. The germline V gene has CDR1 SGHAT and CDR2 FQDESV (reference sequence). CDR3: CASRPEGPGELFF. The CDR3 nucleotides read TGTGCCAGCAGGCCAGAGGGCCCCGGGGAGCTGTTTTTT.

CDR3 residues: CASSWRGTGETQYF. The CDR3 DNA reads as TGTGCCAGCAGTTGGCGGGGGACTGGGGAGACCCAGTACTTC. The chain recombines TRBV6-2 or TRBV6-3 with TRBJ2-5, with 7 bases identical to TRBD2. Germline lookup yields CDR1 MNHEY and CDR2 SVGEGT. The CDR3 has 14 amino acids. V trimming: 4 bases; J trimming: 5 bases; junction bases outside the gene matches: 7.

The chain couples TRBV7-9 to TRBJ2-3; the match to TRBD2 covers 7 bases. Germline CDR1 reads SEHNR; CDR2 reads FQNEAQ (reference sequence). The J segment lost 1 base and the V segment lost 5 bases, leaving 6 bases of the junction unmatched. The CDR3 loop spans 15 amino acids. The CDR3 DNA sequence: TGTGCCAGCAGCACCGAGCTAGCGGGCACAGATACGCAGTATTTT. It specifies CASSTELAGTDTQYF.

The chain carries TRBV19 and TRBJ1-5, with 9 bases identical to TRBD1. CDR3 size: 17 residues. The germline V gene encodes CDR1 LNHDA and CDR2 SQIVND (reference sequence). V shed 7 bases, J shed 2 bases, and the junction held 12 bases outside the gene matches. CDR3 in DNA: TGTGCCAGTACCCAGGGACAGGGCGGGATCGGCAATCAGCCCCAGCATTTT. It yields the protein CASTQGQGGIGNQPQHF.

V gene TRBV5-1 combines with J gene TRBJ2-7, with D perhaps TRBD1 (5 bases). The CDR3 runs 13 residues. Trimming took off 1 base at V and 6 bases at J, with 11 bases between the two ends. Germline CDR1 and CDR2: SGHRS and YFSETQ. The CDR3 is CASSLSGYREQYF. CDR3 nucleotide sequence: TGCGCCAGCAGCTTGTCAGGGTATCGCGAGCAGTACTTC. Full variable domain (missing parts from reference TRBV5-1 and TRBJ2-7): KAGVTQTPRYLIKTRGQQVTLSCSPISGHRSVSWYQQTPGQGLQFLFEYFSETQRNKGNFPGRFSGRQFSNSRSEMNVSTLELGDSALYLCASSLSGYREQYFGPGTRLTVT.

The CDR3 DNA reads as TGTGCTAGTGAGCCGGGACAGGGCCACCTCCGAGCTTTCTTT. Encoded protein: CASEPGQGHLRAFF. The genes are TRBV12-5 and TRBJ1-1; TRBD1 aligns across 9 bases. Per the germline V gene, CDR1 is LGHNT and CDR2 is FRNRAP. Trimming took 7 bases from V and 10 from J; bases not matched to a gene: 13. This CDR3 spans 14 amino acids.